These 24 T cell receptor beta chains share one sample of origin, sequenced in a study of blood T cell repertoires in COVID-19. The assay was immunoSEQ multiplex PCR, and TCRdb's table has in-frame clones only and misses some. The sample shows about 86,000 clones, about nine tenths of them seen only once. Material for sequencing was peripheral blood. These TCRs come from a human donor in a cohort sampled during active COVID-19.

The chain combines TRBV2 with TRBJ1-2; D gene ambiguous. Germline V gene data show CDR1 as SNHLY and CDR2 as FYNNEI. The CDR3 extends over 10 amino acids. The germline V and J ends were trimmed by 3 bases and 11 bases, with 7 bases remaining between them. The CDR3 protein is CASSEPGYTF. CDR3 DNA: TGTGCCAGCAGTGAGCCGGGGTACACCTTC.

The chain combines TRBV10-3 with TRBJ1-3; TRBD1 aligns across 9 bases. Germline V gene lookup returns CDR1 ENHRY and CDR2 SYGVKD. This CDR3 has 17 residues. Unmatched junction bases numbered 11, after V lost 8 bases and J lost 0 bases. In nucleotides, the CDR3 is TGTGCCATCGGTAGGGGGACAGGGACCTTCTCTGGAAACACCATATATTTT. This sequence encodes CAIGRGTGTFSGNTIYF.

The genes are TRBV10-3 and TRBJ2-7; D is uncertain. CDR1 ENHRY and CDR2 SYGVKD come from the germline V gene. V lost 0 bases to trimming and J lost 4 bases, with 4 bases between them. The CDR3 contains 12 residues. The CDR3 here is CAISESSYEQYF. CDR3 coding DNA: TGTGCCATCAGTGAGTCTTCTTACGAGCAGTACTTC.

The rearrangement uses TRBV6-2 or TRBV6-3 and TRBJ2-5; TRBD2 matches at 14 bases. The CDR3 runs to 15 residues. Germline V gives CDR1 MNHEY, CDR2 SVGEGT. V shed 6 bases, J shed 7 bases, and the junction held 7 bases outside the gene matches. This CDR3 reads CASSWTSGRPWTQYF. CDR3 coding DNA: TGTGCCAGCAGCTGGACTAGCGGGAGGCCATGGACCCAGTACTTC.

The chain joins TRBV7-9 to TRBJ2-1, with 12 positions matching TRBD2. V lost 5 bases and J lost 7; bases outside the gene matches: 9. Per the germline V gene, CDR1 is SEHNR and CDR2 is FQNEAQ (reference sequence). This CDR3 contains 16 residues. CDR3 protein: CASSPRPSGRVNEQFF. CDR3 DNA: TGTGCCAGCAGCCCCCGACCTAGCGGGAGGGTTAATGAGCAGTTCTTC.

V gene TRBV28 combines with J gene TRBJ2-7; 7 bases align to TRBD1. CDR3 size: 13 residues. V lost 7 bases and J lost 1; bases outside the gene matches: 4. Germline V gene lookup returns CDR1 MDHEN and CDR2 SYDVKM. The CDR3 loop reads CASISGGSYEQYF. The CDR3 coding sequence is TGTGCCAGCATTTCAGGGGGTTCCTACGAGCAGTACTTC.

This chain joins TRBV5-1 and TRBJ2-3; 11 bases fit TRBD2. The germline V gene has CDR1 SGHRS and CDR2 YFSETQ. Trimming removed 5 bases from V and 1 base from J; junction bases left unmatched: 6. The CDR3 runs 16 residues. The CDR3 nucleotides read TGCGCCAGCAGGGAAGGGACTAGCGGTCGCACAGATACGCAGTATTTT. It specifies CASREGTSGRTDTQYF.

The gene calls are TRBV18 and TRBJ1-1; a weak D match, TRBD1 (5 bases). The CDR3 sequence is 15 residues long. V lost 1 base and J 2 bases, leaving 11 bases between the germline ends. Germline CDR1 KGHSH, CDR2 LQKENI. The CDR3: CASSPLAGYNTEAFF. The CDR3, as DNA: TGTGCCAGCTCACCACTGGCAGGGTACAACACTGAAGCTTTCTTT.

The chain uses TRBV5-1 and TRBJ2-2; 12 bases match TRBD1. The germline CDR1 and CDR2 sequences are SGHRS and YFSETQ. Trimming took 4 bases from V and 8 from J; bases not matched to a gene: 6. The CDR3 contains 15 residues. The CDR3 nucleotides read TGCGCCAGCAGCACCGGGACAGGGGGCATAGGGGAGCTGTTTTTT. Its protein is CASSTGTGGIGELFF.

The V gene is TRBV5-5, the J gene TRBJ1-1, with unresolved D. The V gene's germline CDR1 is SGHKS and CDR2 YYEKEE (reference sequence). Trimming pared 1 base from V and 1 base from J, leaving 8 bases between. The CDR3 runs 14 residues. The CDR3 nucleotides are TGTGCCAGCAGCTTGCAGGCAACGAACACTGAAGCTTTCTTT. It is translated as CASSLQATNTEAFF.

The chain is built from TRBV15 and TRBJ2-7; 9 nucleotides align to TRBD1. The CDR3 spans 15 residues. The V and J ends lost 1 base and 6 bases, in that order; junction bases with no gene match: 7. Germline V gene lookup returns CDR1 LNHNV and CDR2 YYDKDF (reference sequence). CDR3 nucleotides: TGTGCCACCAGCAGAGTTTTGGGACAGGGAGGCGAGCAGTACTTC. Protein product: CATSRVLGQGGEQYF.

The chain combines TRBV5-6 with TRBJ2-3, with 7 nucleotides matching TRBD1. Germline lookup yields CDR1 SGHDT and CDR2 YYEEEE. The junction had 4 bases not matched to a gene; V was cut back by 2 bases and J by 7 bases. This CDR3 is 13 amino acids long. CDR3 sequence (DNA): TGTGCCAGCAGCTTAAAGGGGGCTCATACGCAGTATTTT. Translated, it gives CASSLKGAHTQYF.

This clone was counted only a few times. J is TRBJ2-2 and V is TRBV27, with D tentatively TRBD1 (5 bases). This CDR3 is 13 amino acids long. CDR1 and CDR2 (germline): MNHEY, SMNVEV (reference sequence). V shed 2 bases and J shed 4 bases, with 5 bases lying between them. CDR3 in DNA: TGTGCCAGCAGTTTAACAGGCACCGGGGAGCTGTTTTTT. The encoded protein is CASSLTGTGELFF.

V usage is TRBV14 and J usage is TRBJ2-2; D may be TRBD2 (6 bases). The CDR3 is 14 amino acids. V was trimmed by 4 bases and J by 6 bases, leaving 12 bases between them. In germline, CDR1 is SGHDN, CDR2 FVKESK. CDR3 residues: CASSREDGAGELFF. CDR3 DNA: TGTGCCAGCAGCCGGGAGGATGGGGCCGGGGAGCTGTTTTTT.

This rearrangement joins TRBV18 to TRBJ2-7; 9 nucleotides line up with TRBD1. Germline-derived CDR1 and CDR2 are KGHSH and LQKENI. With 1 base clipped from V and 0 bases from J, the junction kept 4 bases outside the gene matches. CDR3 length: 16 residues. The CDR3 DNA reads TGTGCCAGCTCACCACAAACGGGACAGGGCTCCTACGAGCAGTACTTC. Translation gives CASSPQTGQGSYEQYF.

This clone has just one count. The V and J genes are TRBV4-1 and TRBJ2-7; TRBD1 is a possible D gene (6 bases). The germline CDR1 and CDR2 sequences are MGHRA and YSYEKL. The germline V and J ends were trimmed by 4 bases and 2 bases, with 15 bases remaining between them. The CDR3 extends over 15 amino acids. The chain's CDR3 is CASSLRQVKTYEQYF. The CDR3 DNA is TGCGCCAGCAGCCTCCGACAGGTGAAAACCTACGAGCAGTACTTC.

The chain joins TRBV5-1 to TRBJ1-4; 10 bases are a match to TRBD1. The CDR3 totals 18 residues. Germline lookup yields CDR1 SGHRS and CDR2 YFSETQ. V shed 0 bases and J 7 bases; nucleotides not matched to a gene: 12. This CDR3 reads CASSLAGFGQGGSEKLFF. CDR3 coding DNA: TGCGCCAGCAGCTTGGCCGGCTTCGGACAGGGGGGGAGTGAAAAACTGTTTTTT.

The genes are TRBV9 and TRBJ1-5, with D hard to call. Germline V gene lookup returns CDR1 SGDLS and CDR2 YYNGEE. Trimming left V 4 bases short and J 5 bases short, with 16 bases between. The CDR3 covers 15 residues. The CDR3 here is CASSSRGRGDQPQHF. In nucleotides, the CDR3 is TGTGCCAGCAGCTCCCGTGGTAGAGGAGATCAGCCCCAGCATTTT.

This chain uses TRBV7-3 with TRBJ1-1; 8 bases agree with TRBD1. Germline-derived CDR1 and CDR2 are SGHTA and FQGTGA. Losses at the gene ends were 5 bases for V and 7 bases for J; bases not matched to a gene: 12. The CDR3 totals 15 residues. CDR3 in DNA: TGTGCCAGCAGCCCCGACAGGGGAGATACGTATGAAGCTTTCTTT. This gives the protein CASSPDRGDTYEAFF.

The gene calls are TRBV7-8 and TRBJ1-5; possible D gene TRBD1, 6 bases. The CDR3 loop spans 13 amino acids. Germline V CDR1 and CDR2: SGHVS, FQNEAQ. The V gene lost 3 bases and the J gene lost 4 bases, with 7 bases spanning the gap. The DNA of the CDR3 is TGTGCCAGCAGCTTCCAGGGGAATCAGCCCCAGCATTTT. This sequence encodes CASSFQGNQPQHF. The full variable domain, completed using reference TRBV7-8 and TRBJ1-5, is GAGVSQSPRYKVAKRGQDVALRCDPISGHVSLFWYQQALGQGPEFLTYFQNEAQLDKSGLPSDRFFAERPEGSVSTLKIQRTQQEDSAVYLCASSFQGNQPQHFGDGTRLSIL.

This sequence joins TRBV11-2 and TRBJ2-7, with 9 bases lining up with TRBD2. The CDR3 is 14 residues long. Trimming at V came to 7 bases and at J to 0 bases, leaving 4 bases not matched to a gene. Germline values: CDR1 SGHAT, CDR2 FQNNGV. CDR3 nucleotides: TGTGCCAGCAACCCGACTAGCGGCTCCTACGAGCAGTACTTC. This encodes CASNPTSGSYEQYF. Looking up the rest from reference TRBV11-2 and TRBJ2-7 gives the full variable domain: EAGVAQSPRYKIIEKRQSVAFWCNPISGHATLYWYQQILGQGPKLLIQFQNNGVVDDSQLPKDRFSAERLKGVDSTLKIQPAKLEDSAVYLCASNPTSGSYEQYFGPGTRLTVT.

The gene calls are TRBV25-1 and TRBJ1-4; D is ambiguous. Per germline, CDR1 MGHDK and CDR2 SYGVNS. The length of the CDR3 is 16 residues. Trimming cost V 1 base and J 6 bases, with 15 bases left between them. The DNA of the CDR3 is TGTGCCAGCAGTGAATCTCTCCTACTAGGCGATGAAAAACTGTTTTTT. Protein: CASSESLLLGDEKLFF.

The chain recombines TRBV1 with TRBJ1-5; the table's D call, TRBD1, was not checked against the DNA. TRBV1 is a pseudogene locus. The CDR3 contains 15 residues. CDR3 amino acids: CTSSQAGQGEQPQHF. The CDR3 region has the DNA TGCACCAGCAGCCAAGCGGGGCAGGGGGAACAGCCCCAGCATTTT.

The V gene is TRBV2, the J gene TRBJ1-1; 8 bases map to TRBD1. There are 15 residues in the CDR3. Germline V gene sequence: CDR1 SNHLY, CDR2 FYNNEI. The J segment lost 4 bases and the V segment lost 7 bases, leaving 11 bases of the junction unmatched. CDR3 nucleotide sequence: TGTGCCAGCACTAGAGCAGGGGGCGAAGGCACTGAAGCTTTCTTT. Translation: CASTRAGGEGTEAFF.